The subject of this entry is one T cell receptor beta chain. The antigen remains unidentified. The source of the sample is a study of T-cell memory formation after mild COVID-19. Across the study: The TCR clusters were mostly specific to one donor.

The 5'RACE method, run with constant-segment primers, produced TCR alpha and TCR beta cDNA libraries (carrying sample barcodes and UMIs). TCRdb reprocessed the 5' RACE reads via MiXCR and lists one record per CDR3 protein. The data contain a few hundred thousand distinct CDR3 sequences, about 20% of them seen just once; the ten biggest clones take up under 8.5%. CDR1 is DFQATT and CDR2 is SNEGSKA in the germline V gene (reference sequence). CDR3 length: 13 residues. Trimming shortened V by 5 bases and J by 7 bases, and 18 bases separated the two germline ends. Whole-study findings and limits: Clones that contracted from day 15 to 85 were balanced CD4/CD8, while later expanders leaned CD4+. Whether day 37 second-wave clones are SARS-CoV-2-specific was not confirmed.

The sample comprised PBMCs or a T cell subset sorted from them (not recorded which). The chain joins TRBV20-1 to TRBJ2-7, with D perhaps assigned TRBD1 or TRBD2 (5 bases each). The sequence was collected from an adult woman who had mild COVID-19 (a few samples of this study predate the infection). Cell type and time point are not known. CDR3 sequence: CSASRAGSWEQYF. CDR3 bases: TGCAGTGCTTCCAGGGCAGGGAGCTGGGAGCAGTACTTC.